A selection of T cell receptor beta chains follows, all from one sample in a study of T-cell memory formation after mild COVID-19. TCRdb reanalysed the 5' RACE reads using MiXCR and keeps one entry per CDR3 protein. The table records approximately 260,000 distinct CDR3 sequences, 16% of them present only once. Sequencing used PBMCs or a T cell subset sorted from them (not recorded which). These receptor sequences come from a man aged 18-30 years who had mild COVID-19 (a few samples of this study predate the infection). Cell type and time point are not known. The CDR3 runs from the conserved cysteine through the conserved F or W. Fields, in order: D gene, clone size, J gene, V gene, CDR3 DNA, CDR3 protein. D genes are given only for firm matches. Part of the rows lack a size; the others show once, few, many or a class for expanded clones.

TRBD2,few,TRBJ2-3,TRBV2,TGTGCCAGCAGTGAAAGTCAGGGACTACATACGCAGTATTTT,CASSESQGLHTQYF
TRBD1,.,TRBJ1-1,TRBV6-6,TGTGCCAGCAGTTACTCTTGGGACAGGGTAGACACTGAAGCTTTCTTT,CASSYSWDRVDTEAFF
.,.,TRBJ1-5,TRBV18,TGTGCCAGCTCACCTCAGGGAGACGAGCCCCAGCATTTT,CASSPQGDEPQHF
.,many,TRBJ1-3,TRBV7-2,TGTGCCAGCAGCCAGCGGAGCTTGACGGAGTCCTCTGGAAACACCATATATTTT,CASSQRSLTESSGNTIYF
.,.,TRBJ1-1,TRBV18,TGTGCCAGCTCACCTCTAACGAACACTGAAGCTTTCTTT,CASSPLTNTEAFF
.,many,TRBJ1-2,TRBV7-2,TGTGCCAGCAGCCCTCGGCTCGTCAACTATGGCTACACCTTC,CASSPRLVNYGYTF
.,few,TRBJ1-5,TRBV7-8,TGTGCCAGCAGCTTACCAGAAAATAGCAATCAGCCCCAGCATTTT,CASSLPENSNQPQHF
.,few,TRBJ2-5,TRBV18,TGTGCCAGCTCACCAGAACCAGAGACCCAGTACTTC,CASSPEPETQYF
.,few,TRBJ1-2,TRBV5-6,TGTGCCAGCAGCCCCGGACAGCACTATGGCTACACCTTC,CASSPGQHYGYTF
.,.,TRBJ2-3,TRBV11-2,TGTGCCAGCAGCTTAGATTATGGGAGGGGGGCCCGGGATACGCAGTATTTT,CASSLDYGRGARDTQYF
TRBD1,.,TRBJ1-2,TRBV20-1,TGCAGTGCTCCCGGGACAGGGAACTATGGCTACACCTTC,CSAPGTGNYGYTF
.,.,TRBJ1-1,TRBV4-1,TGCGCCAGCAGCCATAAACCTGGGGCTGGGGGGACTGAAGCTTTCTTT,CASSHKPGAGGTEAFF
.,.,TRBJ2-3,TRBV30,TGTGCCTGGACGTCTGGAGGGCCAAGCACAGATACGCAGTATTTT,CAWTSGGPSTDTQYF
TRBD1,few,TRBJ2-5,TRBV5-5,TGTGCCAGCTTCAGACAGGGAGTTCAAGAGACCCAGTACTTC,CASFRQGVQETQYF
.,.,TRBJ2-7,TRBV28,TGTGCCAGCACCGCCCGGGCCCAGCCCTACGAGCAGTACTTC,CASTARAQPYEQYF
.,.,TRBJ1-1,TRBV28,TGTGCCAGCAGCTCAGGACAGCCGGGTATGACTGAAGCTTTCTTT,CASSSGQPGMTEAFF